The 19 T cell receptor beta chains given below trace back to one sample, sequenced in a study of post-analysis software for immune sequencing data. The study, taken as a whole, reports: Higher frequency in patients than in controls was seen for five TRBV segments, with TRBV5-6, TRBV5-1 and TRBV20-1 among them.

These receptors are not linked to any known antigen. Unique molecular identifiers had been added to the TCR beta cDNA libraries. TCRdb processed the PCR reads anew with MiXCR; each CDR3 protein has one entry. The table lists 820,000 or so distinct CDR3 sequences, roughly half of them singletons. The sequencing input was blood. The receptors stem from a girl aged 10-17 years with multiple sclerosis.

The chain couples TRBV12-3 or TRBV12-4 to TRBJ2-5; 9 positions match TRBD2. Trimming cost V 2 bases and J 0 bases; bases outside gene matches: 4. CDR3 length: 16 amino acids. The CDR3: CASSLRAGGDQETQYF. In DNA form, the CDR3 reads TGTGCCAGCAGTTTAAGGGCGGGAGGGGACCAAGAGACCCAGTACTTC.

This chain uses TRBV27 with TRBJ2-7; D not certain. Germline V gives CDR1 MNHEY, CDR2 SMNVEV (reference sequence). The V end was cut by 3 bases, the J end by 3 bases, with 9 bases between. The CDR3 runs 13 residues. In nucleotides, the CDR3 is TGTGCCAGCAGTTTTCAATCGGGCTACGAGCAGTACTTC. Amino acid sequence: CASSFQSGYEQYF.

The V gene is TRBV20-1, the J gene TRBJ1-4; weak D call: TRBD1 (5 bases). The V and J ends lost 3 bases and 8 bases respectively, with 13 bases between them. From germline, CDR1 is DFQATT and CDR2 SNEGSKA (reference sequence). The CDR3 sequence is 13 residues long. CDR3 protein: CSASWQGYEKLFF. CDR3 DNA: TGCAGTGCTAGCTGGCAGGGCTACGAAAAACTGTTTTTT.

For the CDR3, the DNA is TGTGCCAGCAGTTACTCCCGGCCAAGGGCCGCCTACAATGAGCAGTTCTTC. Translation gives CASSYSRPRAAYNEQFF. The V and J genes are TRBV6-5 and TRBJ2-1; D not resolved. V was cut by 0 bases and J by 2 bases, with 14 bases left in between. The CDR3 contains 17 residues. The germline CDR1 and CDR2 sequences are MNHEY and SVGAGI.

This clonotype was observed a few times. This chain links TRBV29-1 with TRBJ2-6; D is unclear. Deletions cut 6 bases from V and 2 bases from J, with 8 bases between. The CDR3 extends over 13 amino acids. The germline V gene encodes CDR1 SQVTM and CDR2 ANQGSEA. CDR3 sequence: CSVGEAGANVLTF. CDR3 DNA: TGCAGCGTCGGAGAAGCTGGGGCCAACGTCCTGACTTTC.

This clonotype has only one observation. V usage is TRBV12-3 or TRBV12-4 and J usage is TRBJ2-1; D is unresolved. This CDR3 comprises 13 residues. V lost 3 bases and J 4 bases, leaving 7 bases between the germline ends. The CDR3 loop is CASSFAGYNEQFF. CDR3 DNA: TGTGCCAGCAGTTTTGCAGGATACAATGAGCAGTTCTTC.

This chain links TRBV7-3 with TRBJ2-6; 7 positions match TRBD2. CDR3 size: 15 residues. The germline CDR1 and CDR2 sequences are SGHTA and FQGTGA. CDR3 in DNA: TGTGCGGGTGGGACTATTCTGGCTGGGGCCAACGTCCTGACTTTC. Translating it yields CAGGTILAGANVLTF.

The chain recombines TRBV24-1 with TRBJ2-7; D is uncertain. Germline CDR1 reads KGHDR; CDR2 reads SFDVKD. The ends were cut back, 0 bases at V and 5 bases at J, with 10 bases in the middle. This CDR3 is built from 14 residues. For the CDR3, the DNA is TGTGCCACCAGTGATTTGCAATTTCCGGACGAGCAGTACTTC. Translation: CATSDLQFPDEQYF.

This clonotype was observed a few times. The J gene is TRBJ2-7, the V gene TRBV29-1; 9 positions match TRBD2. The CDR3 consists of 16 residues. J was trimmed by 4 bases and V by 4 bases; bases with no gene match: 14. Germline assignment: CDR1 SQVTM and CDR2 ANQGSEA. The CDR3 DNA sequence: TGCAGCGTTGGAGGCGGGAGGGCCATCTCAAGGTACGAGCAGTACTTC. It codes for CSVGGGRAISRYEQYF.

The CDR3 reads CASSLNGGEETQYF. The CDR3, as DNA: TGCGCCAGCAGCTTGAACGGCGGGGAAGAGACCCAGTACTTC. This chain links TRBV5-1 with TRBJ2-5; possible D gene TRBD2, 6 bases. The germline V gene encodes CDR1 SGHRS and CDR2 YFSETQ. The CDR3 has 14 residues. V lost 1 base, J lost 3 bases, and 10 bases lay in between.

The rearrangement joins TRBV29-1 to TRBJ1-2, with unresolved D. Germline-derived CDR1 and CDR2 are SQVTM and ANQGSEA. The V end was cut by 3 bases, the J end by 8 bases, with 13 bases between. The length of the CDR3 is 12 residues. CDR3 in amino acids: CSVDGALGGYTF. The CDR3 DNA follows: TGCAGCGTTGACGGAGCATTAGGCGGCTACACCTTC.

The chain joins TRBV7-2 to TRBJ2-3; weak D call: TRBD2 (6 bases). CDR3 length: 14 residues. The germline V and J ends were trimmed by 8 bases and 0 bases, with 12 bases remaining between them. CDR1 SGHTA and CDR2 FQGNSA come from the germline V gene. DNA of the CDR3: TGTGCCAGCCATTCGAGCGGGAGCACAGATACGCAGTATTTT. The encoded protein is CASHSSGSTDTQYF.

This chain links TRBV19 with TRBJ2-5; a possible D gene is TRBD2 (7 bases). Trimming stripped 7 bases from V and 4 bases from J, with 19 bases between. Germline assignment: CDR1 LNHDA and CDR2 SQIVND (reference sequence). The CDR3 contains 15 residues. In DNA form, the CDR3 reads TGTGCCAGTAAGATCGGAGGGAGGGGGGGAGAGACCCAGTACTTC. Its translation is CASKIGGRGGETQYF.

V and J are TRBV20-1 and TRBJ2-4; 9 bases fit TRBD2. Germline V gene lookup returns CDR1 DFQATT and CDR2 SNEGSKA (reference sequence). The CDR3 runs to 15 residues. Trimming at V came to 4 bases and at J to 6 bases, leaving 10 bases not matched to a gene. The CDR3 DNA reads TGCAGTGCTATGCCTAGCGGGACTAGGGGAAACATTCAGTACTTC. Protein: CSAMPSGTRGNIQYF.

The chain recombines TRBV5-1 with TRBJ2-6; TRBD2 might be the D (6 bases). Per germline, CDR1 SGHRS and CDR2 YFSETQ. V was clipped by 3 bases and J by 3 bases, with 10 bases between them. This CDR3 has 15 amino acids. The CDR3 spells CASSWRVRGANVLTF. DNA for the CDR3: TGCGCCAGCAGCTGGAGGGTACGTGGGGCCAACGTCCTGACTTTC.

The chain uses TRBV5-1 and TRBJ1-2; 10 nucleotides align to TRBD1. Germline V gene sequence: CDR1 SGHRS, CDR2 YFSETQ. V gave up 5 bases and J gave up 7 bases; unmatched junction bases: 17. The CDR3 sequence is 17 residues long. CDR3 sequence (DNA): TGCGCCAGCAGGTCCGGGACAGGGGCAACGTACTATGGTGGCTACACCTTC. This translates into CASRSGTGATYYGGYTF. Variable domain in full (rest from reference TRBV5-1 and TRBJ1-2): KAGVTQTPRYLIKTRGQQVTLSCSPISGHRSVSWYQQTPGQGLQFLFEYFSETQRNKGNFPGRFSGRQFSNSRSEMNVSTLELGDSALYLCASRSGTGATYYGGYTFGSGTRLTVV.

The chain employs TRBV7-2 and TRBJ1-2; D uncertain. Per germline, CDR1 SGHTA and CDR2 FQGNSA. Trimming removed 2 bases from V and 4 bases from J, with 14 bases in between. This CDR3 region has 15 residues. The CDR3 reads CASSLLPPHAYGYTF. Written as DNA, the CDR3 is TGTGCCAGCAGCTTACTCCCCCCTCATGCCTATGGCTACACCTTC.

This clonotype occurred a few times. The chain combines TRBV5-1 with TRBJ2-1, with unresolved D. Germline lookup yields CDR1 SGHRS and CDR2 YFSETQ. The CDR3 sequence is 15 residues long. V was cut by 0 bases and J by 0 bases, with 7 bases left in between. This chain's CDR3 is CASSLVADSYNEQFF. The CDR3 DNA sequence: TGCGCCAGCAGCTTGGTGGCAGACTCCTACAATGAGCAGTTCTTC.

V is TRBV29-1 and J is TRBJ1-2; D is ambiguous. Germline CDR1 and CDR2: SQVTM and ANQGSEA. The CDR3 totals 11 residues. Trimming stripped 4 bases from V and 6 bases from J, with 9 bases between. The CDR3 nucleotides are TGCAGCGTTGGCTGGGTGGATGGCTACACCTTC. As protein: CSVGWVDGYTF.